A selection of T cell receptor beta chains follows, all from one sample in a study of shared clonotypes between healthy human individuals. Data came from immunoSEQ multiplex PCR; TCRdb stores just in-frame clones and leaves some out. The sample lists some 900,000 clones; 60% to 85% were seen once. Material: memory CD4+ T cells sorted from blood. The receptors derive from a man younger than 35 in good health. Each CDR3 is given with its conserved first and last residue. Fields, in order: J gene, V gene, CDR3 protein.

TRBJ1-6 TRBV5-6 CASSLIQGSPLHF
TRBJ2-5 TRBV2 CASNRGTSGTQYF
TRBJ1-6 TRBV6-6 CASSTIRDTSLHLHF
TRBJ2-7 TRBV11-2 CASSPDRRSYEQYF
TRBJ2-7 TRBV6-1 CASTSSGGAYEQYF
TRBJ2-1 TRBV4-2 CASSQGDSVAEQFF
TRBJ1-1 TRBV11-2 CASSLGGQGITEAFF
TRBJ2-7 TRBV6-5 CASSGTGTGHYEQYF
TRBJ2-7 TRBV7-8 CASSLAVGDADSYEQYF
TRBJ1-6 TRBV28 CASNPFTRGPYNSPLHF
TRBJ1-4 TRBV7-7 CASSFRQTLNEKLFF
TRBJ1-6 TRBV7-2 CASSPGAPNSPLHF
TRBJ1-6 TRBV28 CASSSTPGPLRSPLHF
TRBJ1-5 TRBV2 CASRGQGLQPQHF